The sequence of this T cell receptor (beta chain) was determined in a study of vaccination and CD4 T cells after COVID-19. Study in general: Post-COVID draws followed diagnosis by a median around 100 days (range 35 to 161). Study observations and caveats: For convalescent patients, a median 86.3% of reactive clones surfaced exclusively after vaccination.

Comment on this clonotype: What it recognizes is unknown.

Oncomine TCR Beta short-read sequencing was applied to DNA from cultured CD4+ T cells. TCRdb called the PCR reads again in MiXCR, with one record for every CDR3 protein. The table has some 4,000 distinct CDR3 sequences, around 40% seen once. The treatment was: roughly 11-day PBMC culture with coronavirus spike peptide pools or control peptides (ViraFEST assay). V gave up 1 base and J gave up 5 bases, with 11 bases separating them. The CDR3 contains 14 residues. CDR1 and CDR2 (germline): SEHNR, FQNEAQ (reference sequence). Sequencing was carried out using CD4+ T cells from blood, cultured in vitro. This clonotype originated in a human donor who had recovered from COVID-19. The genes are TRBV7-9 and TRBJ2-5, with a possible D match to TRBD2 (6 bases). CDR3 bases: TGTGCCAGCAGCTTAGGCCTCGCGGGGGAGACCCAGTACTTC. Its translation: CASSLGLAGETQYF.